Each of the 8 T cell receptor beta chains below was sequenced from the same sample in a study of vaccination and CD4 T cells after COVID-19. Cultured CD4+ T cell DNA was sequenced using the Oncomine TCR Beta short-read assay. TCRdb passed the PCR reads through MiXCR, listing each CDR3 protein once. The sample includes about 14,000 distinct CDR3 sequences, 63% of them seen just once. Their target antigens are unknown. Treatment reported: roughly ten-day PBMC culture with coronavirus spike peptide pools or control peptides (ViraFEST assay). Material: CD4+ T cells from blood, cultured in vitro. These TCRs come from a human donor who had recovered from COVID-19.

The CDR3 here is CASSMTKRPDTQYF. CDR3 coding DNA: TGTGCCAGCAGTATGACTAAGAGACCTGATACGCAGTATTTT. The chain joins TRBV28 to TRBJ2-3, with D maybe TRBD2 (5 bases). Germline CDR1 and CDR2: MDHEN and SYDVKM. Trimming cost V 5 bases and J 6 bases, with 15 bases left between them. This CDR3 comprises 14 residues.

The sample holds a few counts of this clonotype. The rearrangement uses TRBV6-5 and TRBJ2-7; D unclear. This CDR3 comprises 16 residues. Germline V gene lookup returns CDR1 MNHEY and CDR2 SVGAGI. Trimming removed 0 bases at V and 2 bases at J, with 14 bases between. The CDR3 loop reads CASSYSNNGLTYEQYF. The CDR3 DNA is TGTGCCAGCAGTTACTCGAATAACGGGCTTACCTACGAGCAGTACTTC.

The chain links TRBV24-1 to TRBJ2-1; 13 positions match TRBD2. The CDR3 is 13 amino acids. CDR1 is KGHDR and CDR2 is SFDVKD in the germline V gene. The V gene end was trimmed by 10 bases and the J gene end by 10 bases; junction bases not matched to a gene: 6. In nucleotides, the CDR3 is TGTGCCACAGGACTAGCGGGAGCGCGGGAGCAGTTCTTC. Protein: CATGLAGAREQFF.

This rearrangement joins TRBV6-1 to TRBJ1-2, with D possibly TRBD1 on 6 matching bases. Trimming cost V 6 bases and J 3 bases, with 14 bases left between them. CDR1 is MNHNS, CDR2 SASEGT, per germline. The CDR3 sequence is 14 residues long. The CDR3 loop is CASSLGGADYGYTF. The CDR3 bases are TGTGCCAGCAGCCTTGGGGGGGCCGACTATGGCTACACCTTC.

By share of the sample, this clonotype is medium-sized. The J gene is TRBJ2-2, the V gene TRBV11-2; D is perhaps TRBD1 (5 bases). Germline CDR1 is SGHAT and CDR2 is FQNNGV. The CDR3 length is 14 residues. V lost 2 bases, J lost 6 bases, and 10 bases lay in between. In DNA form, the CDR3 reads TGTGCCAGCAGCTTACAGGGATGGGCCGGGGAGCTGTTTTTT. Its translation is CASSLQGWAGELFF.

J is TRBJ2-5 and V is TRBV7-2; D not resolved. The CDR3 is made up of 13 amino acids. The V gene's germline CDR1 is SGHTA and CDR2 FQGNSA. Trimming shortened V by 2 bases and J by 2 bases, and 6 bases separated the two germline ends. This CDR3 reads CASSLQRQETQYF. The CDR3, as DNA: TGTGCCAGCAGCTTACAGCGTCAAGAGACCCAGTACTTC.

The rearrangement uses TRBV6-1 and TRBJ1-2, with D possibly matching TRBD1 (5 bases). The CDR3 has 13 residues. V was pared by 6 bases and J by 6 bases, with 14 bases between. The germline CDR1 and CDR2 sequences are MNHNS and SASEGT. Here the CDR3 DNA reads TGTGCCAGCAGACCTCGGACAACCCATGGCTACACCTTC. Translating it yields CASRPRTTHGYTF.

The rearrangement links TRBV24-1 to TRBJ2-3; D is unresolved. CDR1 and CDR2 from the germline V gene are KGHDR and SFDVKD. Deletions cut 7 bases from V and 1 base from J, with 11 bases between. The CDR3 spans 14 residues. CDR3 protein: CATSHSFGTDTQYF. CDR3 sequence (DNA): TGTGCCACCAGCCATAGCTTCGGCACAGATACGCAGTATTTT.